The clone carrying this TCR beta chain was recorded at least ten times. Antigen: not known. Each cDNA molecule in the library carried unique molecular identifiers. In the original analysis: Across samples, TCR counts had a median of about 100,000 and ranged from roughly 23,224 to 690,600. One entry per CDR3 protein results from TCRdb running MiXCR on the RACE reads. TCRdb's processing, not the authors' own work, is the source of the V and J calls. The sample carries about 34,000 distinct CDR3 sequences, roughly 5.4% recorded once. This entry belongs to a study of human T cells and chemical hapten exposure. Looking at the study overall: From small differences in pooled library volume came most of the variation in per-sample TCR yields.

General study results and limits: DPC sensitization left the count of TCRs above 1 in 1000 unchanged.

The CDR3 extends over 15 amino acids. V was cut by 2 bases and J by 1 base, with 9 bases left in between. The germline CDR1 and CDR2 sequences are KGHDR and SFDVKD. Time point given: healthy volunteer bleed at 6 weeks. Total RNA extraction was carried out from unfractionated whole blood. This chain uses TRBV24-1 with TRBJ2-3, with D tentatively TRBD1 (5 bases). The clonotype originates from a human donor in good health. Some clones in this sample may be carry-over from other donors' samples. The sample comprised whole blood. DNA of the CDR3: TGTGCCACCAGTGATTGGGGCCGGGGCACAGATACGCAGTATTTT. It is translated as CATSDWGRGTDTQYF.